This T cell receptor beta chain was retrieved from a study of PD-L1 blockade in urothelial cancer. The wider study: Atezolizumab, begun by patients in about 2014, was given at 1,200 mg intravenously every 3 weeks. Typically, measured as a median, blood samples had more than 110,000 T cells. Individuals in the cohort had been given 0 to 3 earlier chemotherapy regimens. Blood drawn 3 weeks (second dose) and 6 weeks after treatment start was analyzed.

This table comes from immunoSEQ multiplex PCR, and its TCRdb copy is limited to in-frame clones, with some not included. The sample holds about 51,000 clones, approximately 84% seen once. This CDR3 has 13 residues. The germline gives CDR1 MNHEY, CDR2 SMNVEV (reference sequence). With 6 bases removed from V and 3 bases from J, the gap between germline ends came to 12 bases. The genes are TRBV27 and TRBJ2-7; D is perhaps TRBD1 (5 bases). This TCR was recovered from a man aged 55 to 70 with urothelial cancer. This material consisted of PBMCs, taken around atezolizumab (anti-PD-L1) treatment. In DNA form, the CDR3 reads TGTGCCAGCAGCTATGACAGAAACTACGAGCAGTACTTC. Protein sequence: CASSYDRNYEQYF.